This T cell receptor (beta chain) was found in a study of T cells in tumors after PD-1 blockade. At the level of the study: Each patient got pembrolizumab 200 mg every 3 weeks or cemiplimab 350 mg every 2 weeks. Findings of the study overall: Some novel exhausted tumor clones appeared in pre-treatment blood, suggesting peripheral recruitment.

Details on this clone: Its antigen is not identified.

Sequencing was performed with immunoSEQ multiplex PCR; in TCRdb, only in-frame clones are kept and a portion is missing. Of 32,000 or so clones in the sample, around 78% were seen once. Trimming left V 6 bases short and J 5 bases short, with 23 bases between. This CDR3 has 16 residues. The germline gives CDR1 MRHNA, CDR2 SNTAGT. The sequence was obtained from a human donor with basal cell carcinoma. J is TRBJ2-7 and V is TRBV6-4; D assignment may be TRBD1 or TRBD2 (5 bases each). The specimen comprised PBMCs, sampled before anti-PD-1 treatment. In DNA form, the CDR3 reads TGTGCCAGCAGGCCGGGTGTGGGGACCCTCGGACACGAGCAGTACTTC. It translates to CASRPGVGTLGHEQYF.